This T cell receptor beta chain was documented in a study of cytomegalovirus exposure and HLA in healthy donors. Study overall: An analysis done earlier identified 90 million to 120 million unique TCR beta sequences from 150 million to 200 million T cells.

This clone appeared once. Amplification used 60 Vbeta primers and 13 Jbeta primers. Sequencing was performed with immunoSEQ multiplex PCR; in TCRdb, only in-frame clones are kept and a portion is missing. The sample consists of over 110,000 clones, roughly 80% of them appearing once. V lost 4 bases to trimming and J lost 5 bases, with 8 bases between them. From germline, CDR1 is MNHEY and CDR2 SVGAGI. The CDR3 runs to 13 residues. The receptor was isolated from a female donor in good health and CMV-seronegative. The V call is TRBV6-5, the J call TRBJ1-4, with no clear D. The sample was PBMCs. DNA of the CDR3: TGTGCCAGCAGTTTAGCCCGCAATGAAAAACTGTTTTTT. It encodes CASSLARNEKLFF.